Listed below are T cell receptor beta chains from one sample, sequenced in a study of identifying expanded T cells in peripheral blood. The method was immunoSEQ multiplex PCR; TCRdb's version includes in-frame clones alone and lacks a portion of them. The table shows around 81,000 clones, with approximately 84% occurring only once. Material for sequencing was blood. These TCRs come from a person aged 18 to 75 in good health. The CDR3 runs from the conserved cysteine through the conserved F or W. The order of the fields is V gene, clone size, J gene, D gene, CDR3 protein, CDR3 DNA. D genes are given only for firm matches. Part of the rows lack a size; the others show once, few, many or a class for expanded clones.

>TRBV27|NA|TRBJ1-1|TRBD1
CASSAGGTEAFF
TGTGCCAGCAGTGCAGGGGGGACTGAAGCTTTCTTT
>TRBV6-5|NA|TRBJ2-7|NA
CASSGYEQYF
TGTGCCAGCAGTGGTTACGAGCAGTACTTC
>TRBV5-6|NA|TRBJ1-1|NA
CASSLYPGDGTEAFF
TGTGCCAGCAGCTTGTACCCAGGGGATGGTACTGAAGCTTTCTTT
>TRBV2|few|TRBJ1-2|NA
CASRIGTGQLFGYTF
TGTGCCAGCAGGATAGGGACGGGGCAATTATTCGGCTACACCTTC
>TRBV18|few|TRBJ2-1|TRBD1
CASSPQGATNEQFF
TGTGCCAGCTCACCTCAGGGGGCAACGAATGAGCAGTTCTTC
>TRBV5-4|NA|TRBJ2-5|TRBD2
CASSLGLAGGPETQYF
TGTGCCAGCAGCTTGGGGCTAGCGGGGGGGCCAGAGACCCAGTACTTC
>TRBV7-2|NA|TRBJ1-2|TRBD1
CASSQRQGKGYGYTF
TGTGCCAGCAGCCAACGACAGGGGAAGGGCTATGGCTACACCTTC
>TRBV29-1|NA|TRBJ1-2|NA
CSVDQGYGYTF
TGCAGCGTTGATCAGGGGTATGGCTACACCTTC
>TRBV27|NA|TRBJ1-1|NA
CASSLVGGGPEAFF
TGTGCCAGCAGTTTGGTGGGTGGAGGCCCTGAAGCTTTCTTT
>TRBV6-1|NA|TRBJ1-2|NA
CASSESWRSDYGYTF
TGTGCCAGCAGTGAATCTTGGCGCAGTGACTATGGCTACACCTTC
>TRBV7-6|NA|TRBJ2-1|TRBD2
CASSWGTSGSYNEQFF
TGTGCCAGCAGCTGGGGGACTAGCGGTTCCTACAATGAGCAGTTCTTC
>TRBV5-1|NA|TRBJ2-7|NA
CASSLGLVVSYEQYF
TGCGCCAGCAGCTTGGGTCTAGTAGTCTCCTACGAGCAGTACTTC
>TRBV9|once|TRBJ1-2|TRBD1
CASSLSPGGGDGYTF
TGTGCCAGCAGCTTATCCCCAGGGGGCGGAGATGGCTACACCTTC
>TRBV15|many|TRBJ1-4|TRBD1
CATSRGSGQYENEKLFF
TGTGCCACCAGCAGGGGATCGGGACAGTATGAAAATGAAAAACTGTTTTTT
>TRBV6-6|NA|TRBJ1-6|TRBD1
CASSLGQGPNSPLHF
TGTGCCAGCAGTCTCGGACAGGGGCCTAATTCACCCCTCCACTTT
>TRBV2|NA|TRBJ2-7|NA
CASIPPGQPSAEQYF
TGTGCCAGCATACCACCGGGACAACCTTCCGCCGAGCAGTACTTC
>TRBV11-1|NA|TRBJ1-1|TRBD1
CASSLVGQGRGEAFF
TGTGCCAGCAGCTTAGTGGGACAGGGAAGAGGTGAAGCTTTCTTT
>TRBV4-1|few|TRBJ1-4|TRBD1
CASSQSDRGGEKLFF
TGCGCCAGCAGCCAGTCCGACAGGGGAGGTGAAAAACTGTTTTTT
>TRBV15|few|TRBJ1-2|TRBD1
CATSRRGQGSYGYTF
TGTGCCACCAGCAGGAGGGGACAGGGTAGCTATGGCTACACCTTC
>TRBV4-3|few|TRBJ2-7|NA
CASSQAGGLSYEQYF
TGCGCCAGCAGCCAAGCCGGGGGACTCTCCTACGAGCAGTACTTC
>TRBV7-2|NA|TRBJ2-3|TRBD2
CASSLNPGGDTQYF
TGTGCCAGCAGCTTAAACCCGGGAGGGGATACGCAGTATTTT
>TRBV28|NA|TRBJ1-1|NA
CASRGGNTEAFF
TGTGCCAGCAGGGGGGGTAACACTGAAGCTTTCTTT
>TRBV4-3|NA|TRBJ1-1|TRBD1
CASSPPYGTGGADTEAFF
TGCGCCAGCAGCCCCCCTTATGGGACAGGGGGCGCTGACACTGAAGCTTTCTTT
>TRBV25-1|NA|TRBJ2-2|NA
CASSALNTGELFF
TGTGCCAGCAGTGCATTGAACACCGGGGAGCTGTTTTTT
>TRBV19|NA|TRBJ1-6|NA
CASSTQNSPLHF
TGTGCCAGTAGCACACAGAACTCACCCCTCCACTTT
>TRBV7-2|once|TRBJ2-1|TRBD1
CASTQSGTGPNEQFF
TGTGCCAGCACCCAGTCCGGGACAGGGCCAAATGAGCAGTTCTTC
>TRBV2|NA|TRBJ2-6|TRBD1
CASSRATGGSSGANVLTF
TGTGCCAGCTCGAGGGCTACAGGGGGGAGCTCTGGGGCCAACGTCCTGACTTTC
>TRBV4-1|NA|TRBJ2-5|TRBD1
CASSRQGGADSTQYF
TGCGCCAGCAGCCGACAGGGTGGGGCCGACAGCACCCAGTACTTC